This is a list of T cell receptor beta chains from one sample in a study of blood T cell repertoires in COVID-19. The assay was immunoSEQ multiplex PCR, and TCRdb's table has in-frame clones only and misses some. Of some 250,000 clones listed, approximately 90% are singletons. Source material: peripheral blood. Receptor source: a man aged 60-69 years who had recovered from COVID-19. Each CDR3 is given with its conserved first and last residue. The D gene is left open where the match is weak. Size values are once, few and many counts, or a class for expanded clones, and some rows have none.

V	J	size	D	DNA	CDR3
TRBV27	TRBJ2-5	NA	NA	TGTGCCAGCAGAACAGCTAACCAAGAGACCCAGTACTTC	CASRTANQETQYF
TRBV7-8	TRBJ1-2	NA	NA	TGTGCCAGCAGCTTAGGGACAATAAACTATGGCTACACCTTC	CASSLGTINYGYTF
TRBV6-2/TRBV6-3	TRBJ1-5	NA	TRBD1	TGTGCCAGCAGTTACCCCCGACAGGGCCTCCAGCCCCAGCATTTT	CASSYPRQGLQPQHF
TRBV3-1/TRBV3-2	TRBJ1-4	NA	NA	TGTGCCAGCAGCCATACAGCTCTACATGAAAAACTGTTTTTT	CASSHTALHEKLFF
TRBV4-1	TRBJ1-2	many	TRBD1	TGCGCCAGCAGCCGTGGACAGGGGGCTGAATATGGCTACACCTTC	CASSRGQGAEYGYTF
TRBV6-1	TRBJ1-5	NA	NA	TGTGCCAGCAGTGACCTCGGCCGCTCAGGGCGGAATCAGCCCCAGCATTTT	CASSDLGRSGRNQPQHF
TRBV5-4	TRBJ2-3	NA	TRBD2	TGTGCCAGCAGCGCCCCTAGCGGGGGGGGAGATACGCAGTATTTT	CASSAPSGGGDTQYF
TRBV5-8	TRBJ1-4	NA	TRBD1	TGTGCCAGCAGCGGGGACCGACAGGGATTGGAAAAACTGTTTTTT	CASSGDRQGLEKLFF
TRBV10-3	TRBJ2-5	NA	TRBD1	TGTGCCATCAGTAGGACAGGGGAAGAGACCCAGTACTTC	CAISRTGEETQYF
TRBV12-5	TRBJ2-2	NA	TRBD1	TGTGCTAGTGGTTTCCCCAGGGGGCGAATCCCCGGGGAGCTGTTTTTT	CASGFPRGRIPGELFF
TRBV6-6	TRBJ1-5	NA	TRBD1	TGTGCCAGCAGTCCACAGGGGGGCTCATATAGCAATCAGCCCCAGCATTTT	CASSPQGGSYSNQPQHF
TRBV5-1	TRBJ1-2	NA	NA	TGCGCCAGCAGCTTGGCAGGGGAATATGGCTACACCTTC	CASSLAGEYGYTF
TRBV30	TRBJ1-3	once	NA	TGTGCCTGGAGGGGGGACTCCTCTGGAAACACCATATATTTT	CAWRGDSSGNTIYF
TRBV3-1/TRBV3-2	TRBJ1-1	NA	TRBD1	TGTGCCAGCAGCCATACAGGGGCGCTGAACACTGAAGCTTTCTTT	CASSHTGALNTEAFF